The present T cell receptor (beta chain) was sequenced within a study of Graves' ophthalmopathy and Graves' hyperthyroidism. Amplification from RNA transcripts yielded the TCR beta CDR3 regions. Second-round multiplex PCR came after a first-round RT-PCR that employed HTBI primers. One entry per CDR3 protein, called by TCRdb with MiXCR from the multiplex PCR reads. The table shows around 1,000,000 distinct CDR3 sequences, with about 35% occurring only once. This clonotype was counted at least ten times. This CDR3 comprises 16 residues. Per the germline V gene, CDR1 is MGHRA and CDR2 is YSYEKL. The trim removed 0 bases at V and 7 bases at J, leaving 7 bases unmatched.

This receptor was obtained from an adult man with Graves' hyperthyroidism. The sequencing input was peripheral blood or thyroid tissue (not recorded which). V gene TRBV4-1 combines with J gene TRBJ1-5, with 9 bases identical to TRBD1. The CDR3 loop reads CASSQDFGTGRQPQHF. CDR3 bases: TGCGCCAGCAGCCAAGATTTCGGGACAGGGAGACAGCCCCAGCATTTT.